Below, 7 T cell receptor beta chains from the same sample are listed, as sequenced in a study of CD8+CD57+ T cells in acquired aplastic anemia. Genomic DNA, serving as template, underwent TCR beta VDJ and CDR3 profiling. TCRdb independently ran MiXCR on the reads; one entry per CDR3 protein. The sample comprises 190,000 or so distinct CDR3 sequences, over 55% of which are singletons, and around 32% rests with the top ten. Sequenced sample: sorted CD4+, CD8+, or CD8+CD57+ T cells (not recorded which) from PBMCs. These receptors were taken from a human donor in good health.

The rearrangement joins TRBV10-2 to TRBJ2-7; TRBD1 matches at 7 bases. Germline-derived CDR1 and CDR2 are WSHSY and SAAADI. Trimming cost V 6 bases and J 3 bases; bases outside gene matches: 5. The CDR3 is made up of 13 amino acids. CDR3 bases: TGCGCCAGCAGATCGGGACAGAACTACGAGCAGTACTTC. Its translation is CASRSGQNYEQYF.

To note about this clonotype: A much larger clone lies one base from this, so it may be a read error. The rearrangement links TRBV7-9 to TRBJ2-7, with D perhaps matching TRBD2 (6 bases). Germline V gene data show CDR1 as SEHNR and CDR2 as FQNEAQ (reference sequence). The CDR3 sequence is 12 residues long. CDR3 in DNA: TGTGCCAGCAGCGGAGGGCTCTACGAGCAGTGCTTC. Translating gives CASSGGLYEQCF. The full variable domain, completed using reference TRBV7-9 and TRBJ2-7, is DTGVSQNPRHKITKRGQNVTFRCDPISEHNRLYWYRQTLGQGPEFLTYFQNEAQLEKSRLLSDRFSAERPKGSFSTLEIQRTEQGDSAMYLCASSGGLYEQCFGPGTRLTVT.

The rearrangement links TRBV20-1 to TRBJ2-7; 11 bases align to TRBD2. Trimming cost V 0 bases and J 5 bases; bases outside gene matches: 3. The CDR3 totals 14 residues. Germline CDR1 and CDR2: DFQATT and SNEGSKA (reference sequence). The CDR3: CSARDGLAGDEQYF. CDR3 sequence (DNA): TGCAGTGCTAGAGATGGACTAGCGGGTGACGAGCAGTACTTC.

The genes are TRBV24-1 and TRBJ2-5, with 13 bases fitting TRBD2. Germline V gene lookup returns CDR1 KGHDR and CDR2 SFDVKD. The CDR3 contains 16 residues. Trimming at V came to 5 bases and at J to 4 bases, leaving 6 bases not matched to a gene. Here the CDR3 reads CATSAWGTSGIETQYF. The DNA of the CDR3 is TGTGCCACCAGTGCCTGGGGGACTAGCGGGATAGAGACCCAGTACTTC.

This chain joins TRBV6-6 and TRBJ1-4; 7 nucleotides agree with TRBD1. Germline V gene data show CDR1 as MNHNY and CDR2 as SVGAGI (reference sequence). Losses at the gene ends were 2 bases for V and 4 bases for J; bases not matched to a gene: 13. The CDR3 spans 18 residues. The CDR3 DNA follows: TGTGCCAGCAGTTACCCCGAAAAGGGGACAGACAATAATGAAAAACTGTTTTTT. Its translation is CASSYPEKGTDNNEKLFF.

The V and J genes are TRBV2 and TRBJ1-5, with TRBD1 matching over 9 bases. The V gene's germline CDR1 is SNHLY and CDR2 FYNNEI. The CDR3 spans 16 residues. After removal of 6 bases from V and 5 bases from J, the junction contained 11 bases not matched to a gene. CDR3 nucleotides: TGTGCCAGCAGCCTCCGGGACAGGGCGGCGGATCAGCCCCAGCATTTT. Encoded protein: CASSLRDRAADQPQHF. Drawing the rest from reference TRBV2 and TRBJ1-5, the complete variable domain is EPEVTQTPSHQVTQMGQEVILRCVPISNHLYFYWYRQILGQKVEFLVSFYNNEISEKSEIFDDQFSVERPDGSNFTLKIRSTKLEDSAMYFCASSLRDRAADQPQHFGDGTRLSIL.

CDR3 residues: CASFPAGGASTDTQYF. The CDR3 DNA reads TGCGCCAGCTTCCCCGCGGGGGGGGCTAGCACAGATACGCAGTATTTT. This chain links TRBV5-1 with TRBJ2-3, with 9 bases fitting TRBD2. J gave up 0 bases and V 7 bases, and 9 bases lay outside the gene matches. Germline values: CDR1 SGHRS, CDR2 YFSETQ. The CDR3 is 16 amino acids.